This entry lists 5 T cell receptor beta chains sequenced from one sample in a study of regulatory T cells in long-lasting Graves disease. Specified time point: persistent/refractory GD, antithyroid drugs over 5 years with positive TRAb. There was RNA extracted from PBMCs, and the TCR library was made from it. Arm-PCR of CDR3 regions and iRepertoire HTBI primers were used to build TCR beta libraries. MiXCR was run by TCRdb on the multiplex PCR reads, yielding one entry per CDR3 protein. This sample has 400,000 to 500,000 distinct CDR3 sequences, with less than 25% found just once. The specimen comprised peripheral blood mononuclear cells (PBMCs), sampled when the disease was refractory, from a patient treated with antithyroid drugs. The receptors shown here come from a female donor with Graves disease.

Ten or more counts support this clonotype. The chain has TRBV20-1 and TRBJ1-5; 8 nucleotides match TRBD1. Trimming took 3 bases from V and 0 from J; bases not matched to a gene: 1. CDR1 is DFQATT and CDR2 is SNEGSKA in the germline V gene (reference sequence). The CDR3 is made up of 14 amino acids. The CDR3 coding sequence is TGCAGTGCTAGCGGACAGGGTAGCAATCAGCCCCAGCATTTT. Protein: CSASGQGSNQPQHF.

This clonotype occurred many times. The chain links TRBV6-1 to TRBJ1-2; D call uncertain. CDR1 MNHNS and CDR2 SASEGT come from the germline V gene. The CDR3 length is 14 residues. Trimming took off 6 bases at V and 0 bases at J, with 11 bases between the two ends. The CDR3 DNA follows: TGTGCCAGCAGCACCCAGGCAGCTAACTATGGCTACACCTTC. Amino acid sequence: CASSTQAANYGYTF.

This clonotype was picked up many times. J is TRBJ1-3 and V is TRBV12-3 or TRBV12-4, with 7 bases that match TRBD1. This CDR3 has 13 amino acids. V shed 4 bases, J shed 4 bases, and the junction held 1 base outside the gene matches. The CDR3 loop is CASSWDRGNTIYF. The CDR3 DNA sequence: TGTGCCAGCAGTTGGGACAGAGGAAACACCATATATTTT.

This clonotype came up a few times. The chain is built from TRBV20-1 and TRBJ2-7; 9 bases line up with TRBD2. CDR3 length: 15 amino acids. CDR1 and CDR2 from the germline V gene are DFQATT and SNEGSKA (reference sequence). V dropped 3 bases and J dropped 2; count of bases not matched to a gene: 8. CDR3 sequence reads: CSASDPSGATYEQYF. The CDR3 DNA is TGCAGTGCTAGCGATCCTAGCGGGGCAACCTACGAGCAGTACTTC.

This clonotype was seen a few times. The gene calls are TRBV20-1 and TRBJ2-7; D is perhaps TRBD1 (5 bases). The germline CDR1 and CDR2 sequences are DFQATT and SNEGSKA (reference sequence). The CDR3 spans 15 residues. Trimming took 5 bases from V and 5 from J, leaving 22 bases between them. This CDR3 is CSARRNYEQVHEQYF. CDR3 coding DNA: TGCAGTGCTCGCCGCAATTATGAACAGGTCCACGAGCAGTACTTC.